This T cell receptor beta chain was documented in a study of blood T cell repertoires in COVID-19. This CDR3 contains 13 residues. V lost 1 base to trimming and J lost 4 bases, with 5 bases between them. CDR1 is SEHNR, CDR2 FQNEAQ, per germline (reference sequence). As handled by the study authors: It was from reference gene primer amplification that nucleated cell counts were estimated. The method was immunoSEQ multiplex PCR; TCRdb's version includes in-frame clones alone and lacks a portion of them. That table is the source of V, J and clone size, and D and trimming were worked out from the DNA. There are about 670,000 clones in the sample; around 89% occur only once, and more than 0.25% lies in the top ten.

Sequenced sample: peripheral blood. This chain links TRBV7-9 with TRBJ1-5; D uncertain. The sequence was collected from a woman aged 18-29 years with acute or convalescent COVID-19. The CDR3: CASSLDGNQPQHF. CDR3 nucleotides: TGTGCCAGCAGCTTAGACGGGAATCAGCCCCAGCATTTT.